This T cell receptor beta chain was captured in a study of T cells after yellow fever vaccination. 5'RACE template switching produced TCR cDNA carrying a universal primer site and UMIs. In TCRdb, the 5' RACE reads were re-called with MiXCR into one record per CDR3 protein. The sample records 320,000 or so distinct CDR3 sequences, about 7.8% being singletons. This clonotype has only a few counts. Sequenced material: PBMCs, taken about 49 days after the first yellow fever vaccination. This receptor was obtained from a man aged 18 to 30 who received the YFV17D yellow fever vaccine.

The chain's CDR3 is CAAPLGGGYTF. CDR3 bases: TGTGCCGCACCTTTGGGTGGTGGCTACACCTTC. The chain recombines TRBV10-3 with TRBJ1-2; unclear D gene. This CDR3 contains 11 residues. Per the germline V gene, CDR1 is ENHRY and CDR2 is SYGVKD. V was trimmed by 11 bases and J by 7 bases, leaving 14 bases between them.